This T cell receptor (beta chain) derives from a study of blood T cell repertoires in COVID-19. The assay was immunoSEQ multiplex PCR, and TCRdb's table has in-frame clones only and misses some. The sample yields 35,000 to 55,000 clones, 88% seen once. V shed 4 bases and J 8 bases; nucleotides not matched to a gene: 9. The CDR3 covers 14 residues. The germline gives CDR1 SGHAT, CDR2 FQNNGV. V gene TRBV11-2 combines with J gene TRBJ1-2; 8 bases are a match to TRBD1. The sequence was obtained from a human donor in a cohort sampled during active COVID-19. The source material was peripheral blood. Written as DNA, the CDR3 is TGTGCCAGCAGCTCGGACCACCGGGACAGGGGCTACACCTTC. Its protein is CASSSDHRDRGYTF.